This T cell receptor (beta chain) was identified during a study of cytomegalovirus exposure and HLA in healthy donors. Use of 60 Vbeta and 13 Jbeta primers characterized the PCR. Generated by immunoSEQ multiplex PCR, the TCRdb table keeps only in-frame clones and is missing some. This sample's table has approximately 210,000 clones. The CDR3 totals 15 residues. V was shortened by 0 bases and J by 3 bases, with 11 bases between the two germline ends. Germline V CDR1 and CDR2: SGHDN, FVKESK. As concerns this clone: Antigen unknown.

Regarding the study as a whole: Another analysis was done later, and it associated approximately 17,000 TCR beta sequences with HLA alleles at 0.05 false discovery rate. Highly shared variants forming one cluster were likely a sequencing artifact.

The TCR sequence derives from a woman aged 30 to 39 in good health and CMV-seropositive. Material: PBMCs. The genes are TRBV14 and TRBJ1-1; D unclear. The CDR3 DNA reads TGTGCCAGCAGCCAAGACCCCCATCGGGACACTGAAGCTTTCTTT. It yields the protein CASSQDPHRDTEAFF.